This T cell receptor (beta chain) was recovered during a study of OX40 agonist ivuxolimab in advanced cancers. Turning to the study itself: Head and neck, renal cell, melanoma or hepatocellular carcinoma were the cancers that dose-escalation patients had. Three partial responders included one hepatocellular carcinoma patient and two cutaneous melanoma patients.

With autoimmune disease history or systemic immunosuppression, patients were excluded. Sequenced by immunoSEQ multiplex PCR; TCRdb stores in-frame clones only, minus some. The table records 26,000 or so clones, over 70% of them present only once. This specimen consisted of CD4+ or CD8+ T cells sorted from blood, obtained in a trial of the OX40 agonist ivuxolimab. This receptor was taken from an adult with an advanced solid tumor such as melanoma, head and neck, liver or kidney cancer.

CDR3 protein: CASSYKGQGYTGELFF. The CDR3 DNA sequence: TGTGCCAGCAGTTACAAGGGACAGGGTTACACCGGGGAGCTGTTTTTT. V and J are TRBV6-5 and TRBJ2-2; 9 bases are shared with TRBD1. The V gene's germline CDR1 is MNHEY and CDR2 SVGAGI. CDR3 length: 16 amino acids. V lost 2 bases and J lost 3; bases outside the gene matches: 4.